A single sample gave rise to the 8 T cell receptor beta chains below, sequenced in a study of blood T cell repertoires in COVID-19. Data came from immunoSEQ multiplex PCR; TCRdb stores just in-frame clones and leaves some out. The sample has 300,000 to 350,000 clones, about 87% seen once. The material sequenced was PBMCs or T cells enriched from blood (not recorded which). The receptors here all came from a man under 40 who had recovered from COVID-19.

V and J are TRBV27 and TRBJ2-5, with a weak D call TRBD1 (5 bases). V shed 1 base and J shed 2 bases, with 8 bases lying between them. The length of the CDR3 is 14 residues. Germline V gives CDR1 MNHEY, CDR2 SMNVEV (reference sequence). The CDR3 is CASSLLTAQETQYF. CDR3 sequence (DNA): TGTGCCAGCAGTTTATTGACAGCACAAGAGACCCAGTACTTC.

This clone was seen a few times. V gene TRBV3-1 (or the pseudogene TRBV3-2) combines with J gene TRBJ1-2; D may be TRBD1 (5 bases). V gave up 3 bases and J gave up 0 bases, with 8 bases separating them. The CDR3 is 14 amino acids. Germline values: CDR1 LGHDT, CDR2 YNNKEL (reference sequence). The chain's CDR3 is CASSHRATNYGYTF. The CDR3 DNA reads as TGTGCCAGCAGCCACAGGGCCACTAACTATGGCTACACCTTC.

The chain employs TRBV5-1 and TRBJ1-2, with TRBD1 matching over 8 bases. The CDR3 totals 13 residues. Germline trimming cut 4 bases from V and 6 bases from J; bases unmatched to any gene: 5. Germline V gene sequence: CDR1 SGHRS, CDR2 YFSETQ. In DNA form, the CDR3 reads TGCGCCAGCAGCCCACAGGACAGGGATGGCTACACCTTC. It translates to CASSPQDRDGYTF.

The chain couples TRBV19 to TRBJ2-1; 8 nucleotides line up with TRBD1. J gave up 4 bases and V 2 bases, and 7 bases lay outside the gene matches. The CDR3 loop spans 16 amino acids. Germline CDR1 reads LNHDA; CDR2 reads SQIVND (reference sequence). The CDR3 protein is CASSILGTGIYNEQFF. The CDR3 DNA follows: TGTGCCAGTAGTATACTCGGGACAGGCATATACAATGAGCAGTTCTTC.

This clone was recorded only once. V and J are TRBV30 and TRBJ2-1; TRBD2 is a possible D gene (7 bases). Germline V CDR1 and CDR2: GTSNPN, SVGIG (reference sequence). Trimming pared 0 bases from V and 7 bases from J, leaving 13 bases between. CDR3 size: 14 residues. Here the CDR3 reads CAWSVYGGQNEQFF. The CDR3 DNA is TGTGCCTGGAGTGTTTACGGGGGGCAAAATGAGCAGTTCTTC.

V and J are TRBV19 and TRBJ1-3; unclear D gene. The germline gives CDR1 LNHDA, CDR2 SQIVND (reference sequence). Trimming removed 4 bases at V and 0 bases at J, with 7 bases between. The CDR3 runs to 14 residues. Here the CDR3 reads CASSTGLSGNTIYF. For the CDR3, the DNA is TGTGCCAGTAGTACAGGTCTCTCTGGAAACACCATATATTTT.

The V gene is TRBV5-6, the J gene TRBJ1-6; D might be TRBD1 (5 bases). With 5 bases removed from V and 3 bases from J, the gap between germline ends came to 15 bases. This CDR3 spans 16 amino acids. In germline, CDR1 is SGHDT, CDR2 YYEEEE. Here the CDR3 reads CASRTQQEGYNSPLHF. For the CDR3, the DNA is TGTGCCAGCAGAACCCAACAGGAGGGCTATAATTCACCCCTCCACTTT.

V gene TRBV5-6 combines with J gene TRBJ1-5; 7 bases are shared with TRBD1. The J segment lost 8 bases and the V segment lost 4 bases, leaving 9 bases of the junction unmatched. CDR1 is SGHDT, CDR2 YYEEEE, per germline. The CDR3 has 14 amino acids. CDR3 DNA sequence: TGTGCCAGCAGCCCTTACGACAGGGCCGAGCCCCAGCATTTT. Translated: CASSPYDRAEPQHF.